This TCR beta chain was profiled in a study of blood T cell repertoires in COVID-19. Authors' analysis steps: Amplification of reference gene primers provided the estimated nucleated cell counts. The repertoire was sequenced with immunoSEQ multiplex PCR; TCRdb's copy has only in-frame clones and lacks some. V and J calls and clone size are those listed in that table; D and trimming were worked out from the DNA. The data contain roughly 150,000 clones, about 88% of them singletons. Per the germline V gene, CDR1 is MNHEY and CDR2 is SMNVEV (reference sequence). The V and J ends lost 5 bases and 3 bases, in that order; junction bases with no gene match: 15. CDR3 size: 17 residues.

The chain couples TRBV27 to TRBJ2-5; the match to TRBD2 covers 7 bases. This receptor was taken from a woman aged 45-60 years with COVID-19, enrolled during active disease. Sequencing used peripheral blood. The CDR3: CASSPTPGEGPKETQYF. CDR3 coding DNA: TGTGCCAGCAGTCCAACCCCGGGGGAGGGTCCAAAAGAGACCCAGTACTTC.